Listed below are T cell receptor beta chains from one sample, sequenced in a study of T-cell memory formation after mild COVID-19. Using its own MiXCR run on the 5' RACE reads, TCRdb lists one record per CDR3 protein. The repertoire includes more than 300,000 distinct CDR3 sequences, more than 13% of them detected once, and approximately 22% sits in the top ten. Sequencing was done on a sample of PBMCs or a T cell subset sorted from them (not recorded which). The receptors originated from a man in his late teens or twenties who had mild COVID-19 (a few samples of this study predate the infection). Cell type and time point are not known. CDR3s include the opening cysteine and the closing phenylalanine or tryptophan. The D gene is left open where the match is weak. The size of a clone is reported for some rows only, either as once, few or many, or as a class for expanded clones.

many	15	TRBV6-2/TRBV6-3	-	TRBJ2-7	CASTRREGSSYEQYF	TGTGCCAGTACAAGGAGAGAGGGAAGCTCCTACGAGCAGTACTTC
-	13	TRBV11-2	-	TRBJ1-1	CASSLGQARVAFF	TGTGCCAGCAGCTTAGGACAGGCCAGGGTAGCTTTCTTT
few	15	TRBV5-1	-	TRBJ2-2	CASSREQGPAGELFF	TGCGCCAGCAGCCGGGAACAGGGTCCAGCCGGGGAGCTGTTTTTT
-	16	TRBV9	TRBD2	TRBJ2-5	CASSPGLAVRQETQYF	TGTGCCAGCAGTCCTGGACTAGCGGTGCGGCAAGAGACCCAGTACTTC
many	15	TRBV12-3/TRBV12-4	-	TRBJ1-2	CASSSRGAHNYGYTF	TGTGCCAGCAGCAGTCGGGGGGCGCATAACTATGGCTACACCTTC
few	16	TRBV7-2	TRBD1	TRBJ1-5	CASSRGGTGINQPQHF	TGTGCCAGCAGTAGAGGGGGGACAGGGATCAATCAGCCCCAGCATTTT
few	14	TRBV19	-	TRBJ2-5	CATDGAGGQGTQYF	TGTGCCACCGATGGGGCCGGGGGTCAAGGGACCCAGTACTTC
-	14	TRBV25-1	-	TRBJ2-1	CASSDRQKNNEQFF	TGTGCCAGCAGTGACAGACAGAAAAACAATGAGCAGTTCTTC
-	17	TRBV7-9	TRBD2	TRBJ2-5	CASSLDTSGGFQETQYF	TGTGCCAGCAGCCTAGATACTAGCGGGGGGTTCCAAGAGACCCAGTACTTC
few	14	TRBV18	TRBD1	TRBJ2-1	CASSPIQGVDEQFF	TGTGCCAGCTCACCCATCCAGGGGGTGGATGAGCAGTTCTTC
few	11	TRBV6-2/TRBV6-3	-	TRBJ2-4	CASSYRGVQYF	TGTGCCAGCAGTTACCGCGGAGTTCAGTACTTC
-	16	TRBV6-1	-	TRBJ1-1	CATRSLQPGRATEAFF	TGTGCCACCCGCTCCCTCCAACCCGGCAGGGCCACTGAAGCTTTCTTT
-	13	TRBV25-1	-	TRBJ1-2	CASSEPQWGGYTF	TGTGCCAGCAGCGAACCCCAATGGGGTGGCTACACCTTC
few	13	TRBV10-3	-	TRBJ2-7	CAIRGGSPYEQYF	TGTGCCATCAGAGGGGGGAGTCCCTACGAGCAGTACTTC
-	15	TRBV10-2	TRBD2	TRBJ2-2	CASRTSGGPGGELFF	TGCGCCAGCCGAACTAGCGGGGGGCCGGGCGGGGAGCTGTTTTTT
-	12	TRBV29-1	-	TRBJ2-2	CSVEWNTGELFF	TGCAGCGTTGAATGGAACACCGGGGAGCTGTTTTTT
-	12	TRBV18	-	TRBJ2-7	CASSRVNYEQYF	TGTGCCAGCTCCCGCGTAAACTACGAGCAGTACTTC
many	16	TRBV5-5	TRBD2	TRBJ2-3	CASSLVLAGATDTQYF	TGTGCCAGCAGCTTGGTGCTAGCGGGGGCCACAGATACGCAGTATTTT
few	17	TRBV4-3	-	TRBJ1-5	CASSQDWRGLRNQPQHF	TGCGCCAGCAGCCAAGATTGGCGGGGGCTTAGGAATCAGCCCCAGCATTTT
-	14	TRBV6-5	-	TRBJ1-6	CASSASGRFSPLHF	TGTGCCAGCAGTGCCTCGGGGAGATTCTCACCCCTCCACTTT
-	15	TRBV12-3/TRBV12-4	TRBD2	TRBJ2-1	CASSPTGGRYNEQFF	TGTGCCAGCAGCCCCACGGGGGGTCGGTACAATGAGCAGTTCTTC
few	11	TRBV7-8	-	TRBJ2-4	CASSLGRIQYF	TGTGCCAGCAGCTTGGGACGCATTCAGTACTTC
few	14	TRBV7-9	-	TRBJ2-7	CASSSRQLSYEQYF	TGTGCCAGCAGCTCCCGACAGCTCTCCTACGAGCAGTACTTC
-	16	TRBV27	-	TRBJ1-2	CASSLSWGSTLYGYTF	TGTGCCAGCAGTTTAAGCTGGGGCAGCACACTCTATGGCTACACCTTC
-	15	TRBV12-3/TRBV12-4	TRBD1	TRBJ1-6	CASSPGTAGNSPLHF	TGTGCCAGCAGTCCCGGGACAGCTGGGAATTCACCCCTCCACTTT
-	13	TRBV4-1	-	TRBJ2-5	CASSQGRLETQYF	TGCGCCAGCAGCCAGGGACGTTTGGAGACCCAGTACTTC
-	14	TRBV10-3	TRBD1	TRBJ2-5	CAISTGTGQETQYF	TGTGCCATCAGCACCGGGACAGGGCAAGAGACCCAGTACTTC
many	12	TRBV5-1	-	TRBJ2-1	CASSLGAGEQFF	TGCGCCAGCAGCTTGGGTGCGGGTGAGCAGTTCTTC
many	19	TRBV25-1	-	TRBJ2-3	CASSEEFTGTPVSTDTQYF	TGTGCCAGCAGTGAAGAATTTACCGGGACACCTGTTAGCACAGATACGCAGTATTTT
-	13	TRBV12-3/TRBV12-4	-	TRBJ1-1	CASRLRLHTEAFF	TGTGCCAGCAGGTTGAGGCTGCACACTGAAGCTTTCTTT
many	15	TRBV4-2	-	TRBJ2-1	CASSQDMGEGNEQFF	TGTGCCAGCAGCCAAGATATGGGGGAAGGCAATGAGCAGTTCTTC
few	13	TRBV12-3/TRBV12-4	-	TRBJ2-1	CASRGGRYNEQFF	TGTGCCAGCAGGGGGGGACGGTACAATGAGCAGTTCTTC
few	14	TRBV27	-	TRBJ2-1	CASSWQGSRNEQFF	TGTGCCAGCAGTTGGCAGGGAAGCCGCAATGAGCAGTTCTTC
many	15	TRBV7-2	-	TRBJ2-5	CASSYQWSSQETQYF	TGTGCCAGCAGCTACCAATGGTCCAGCCAAGAGACCCAGTACTTC
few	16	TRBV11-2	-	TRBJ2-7	CASSLRSSGNRDEQYF	TGTGCCAGCAGCTTACGATCTTCCGGGAATCGGGACGAGCAGTACTTC
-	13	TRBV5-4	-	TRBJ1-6	CASSQNRDSPLHF	TGTGCCAGCAGTCAGAACAGGGATTCACCCCTCCACTTT
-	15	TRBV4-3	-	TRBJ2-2	CASSPTVRPTGELFF	TGCGCCAGCAGCCCCACAGTTAGACCCACCGGGGAGCTGTTTTTT
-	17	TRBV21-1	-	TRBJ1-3	CASSKAVVRVSGNTIYF	TGTGCCAGCAGCAAAGCAGTGGTCAGGGTCTCTGGAAACACCATATATTTT
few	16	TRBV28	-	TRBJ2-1	CASSPSGPSSYNEQFF	TGTGCCAGCAGTCCCTCGGGCCCCAGCTCCTACAATGAGCAGTTCTTC
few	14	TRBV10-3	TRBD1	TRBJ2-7	CAISIGQGEHEQYF	TGTGCCATCAGCATCGGACAGGGGGAGCACGAGCAGTACTTC
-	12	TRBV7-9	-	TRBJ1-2	CASRAGNYGYTF	TGTGCCAGCCGGGCAGGGAACTATGGCTACACCTTC
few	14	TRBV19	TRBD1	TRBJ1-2	CASSTMGQARGYTF	TGTGCCAGTAGTACGATGGGACAGGCGCGTGGCTACACCTTC
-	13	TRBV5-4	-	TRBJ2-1	CASSTTKDNEQFF	TGTGCCAGCAGCACCACGAAGGACAATGAGCAGTTCTTC
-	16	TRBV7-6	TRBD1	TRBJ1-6	CASSIAPGQGNSPLHF	TGTGCCAGCAGCATCGCCCCGGGACAGGGAAATTCACCCCTCCACTTT
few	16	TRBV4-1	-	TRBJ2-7	CASSPDRALGQYEQYF	TGCGCCAGCAGCCCAGACCGGGCCCTAGGTCAATACGAGCAGTACTTC
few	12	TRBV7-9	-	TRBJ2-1	CASSQTPSRQFF	TGTGCCAGCAGCCAGACGCCGTCAAGGCAGTTCTTC
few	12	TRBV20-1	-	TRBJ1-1	CSASVGRSEAFF	TGCAGTGCTAGTGTGGGCCGTTCTGAAGCTTTCTTT
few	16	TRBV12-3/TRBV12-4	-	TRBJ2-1	CASTPSPGLRGNEQFF	TGTGCCAGTACACCATCACCGGGACTTAGAGGCAATGAGCAGTTCTTC
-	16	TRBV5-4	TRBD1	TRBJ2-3	CASSFPGQGDLRTQYF	TGTGCCAGCAGCTTTCCGGGACAGGGGGATCTTAGGACGCAGTATTTT
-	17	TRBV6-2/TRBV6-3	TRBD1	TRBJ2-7	CASSPHNRDRGSNEQYF	TGTGCCAGCAGTCCTCACAACCGGGACAGGGGAAGCAACGAGCAGTACTTC